This section outlines one T cell receptor (beta chain) sequence together with its context. The antigen remains unidentified. This specimen comes from a study of cytomegalovirus exposure and HLA in healthy donors. Whole-study results and caveats: Some V segments, including TRBV6-2 and TRBV6-3, were excluded as indistinguishable.

V was pared by 0 bases and J by 9 bases, with 9 bases between. This CDR3 comprises 13 residues. Per germline, CDR1 KGHSY and CDR2 FQNENV. PCR amplification relied on 60 Vbeta primers (plus 13 Jbeta primers). Some clones are missing from TCRdb's copy, which holds only in-frame ones; the method was immunoSEQ multiplex PCR. The sample lists approximately 220,000 clones; about three quarters were seen once. The V gene is TRBV16, the J gene TRBJ2-1, with D possibly matching TRBD1 (6 bases). This TCR came from a male donor in good health and CMV-seronegative. Material: PBMCs. This CDR3 reads CASSQSWGPEQFF. CDR3 nucleotide sequence: TGTGCCAGCAGCCAATCATGGGGGCCTGAGCAGTTCTTC.